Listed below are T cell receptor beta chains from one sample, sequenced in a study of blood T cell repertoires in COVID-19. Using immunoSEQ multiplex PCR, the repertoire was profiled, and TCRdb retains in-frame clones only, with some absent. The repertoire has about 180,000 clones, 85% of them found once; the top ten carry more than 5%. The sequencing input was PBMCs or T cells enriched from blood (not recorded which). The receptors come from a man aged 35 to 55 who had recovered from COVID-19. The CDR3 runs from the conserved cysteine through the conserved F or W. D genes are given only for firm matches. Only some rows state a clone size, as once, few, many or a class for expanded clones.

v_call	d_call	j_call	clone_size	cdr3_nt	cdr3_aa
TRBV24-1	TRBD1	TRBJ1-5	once	TGTGCCACCAGTGATCCTCGACAGGGAATCGATCAGCCCCAGCATTTT	CATSDPRQGIDQPQHF
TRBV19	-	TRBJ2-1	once	TGTGCCAGTACCCTAGGGGGCGGGGCCGGGGAGCAGTTCTTC	CASTLGGGAGEQFF
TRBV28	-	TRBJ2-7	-	TGTGCCAGCACAATCGGCGGCAGACCCTACGAGCAGTACTTC	CASTIGGRPYEQYF
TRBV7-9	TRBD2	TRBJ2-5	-	TGTGCCAGCAGCTTTTGGCTAGCGGGAGTTCGCGAGACCCAGTACTTC	CASSFWLAGVRETQYF
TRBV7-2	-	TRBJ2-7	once	TGTGCCAGCAGCAGGAGGTACACCTACGAGCAGTACTTC	CASSRRYTYEQYF
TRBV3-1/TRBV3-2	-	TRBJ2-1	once	TGTGCCAGCAGCCAAGATCCGTTCGGGGCCTACAATGAGCAGTTCTTC	CASSQDPFGAYNEQFF
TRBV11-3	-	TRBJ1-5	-	TGTGCCAGCAGCTTAGGCCCAAATTCAGATCAGCCCCAGCATTTT	CASSLGPNSDQPQHF
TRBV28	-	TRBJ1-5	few	TGTGCCAGCAGTTTAAGAACTACAGGGATCTTTAATCAGCCCCAGCATTTT	CASSLRTTGIFNQPQHF
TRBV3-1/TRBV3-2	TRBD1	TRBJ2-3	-	TGTGCCAGCCGGACAGGGTGGACAGATACGCAGTATTTT	CASRTGWTDTQYF
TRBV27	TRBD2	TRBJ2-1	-	TGTGCCAGCAGTTTATCTCCAGCGGGAGGGAGGAATGAGCAGTTCTTC	CASSLSPAGGRNEQFF
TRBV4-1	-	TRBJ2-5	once	TGCGCCAGCAGCCAAGGGCTTTCGTCAGGGCAAGAGACCCAGTACTTC	CASSQGLSSGQETQYF
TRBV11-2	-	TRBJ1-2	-	TGTGCCAGCAGCTTAGAGAACATACCCTATGGCTACACCTTC	CASSLENIPYGYTF
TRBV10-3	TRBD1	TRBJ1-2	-	TGTGCCATCAGGGACAGGGTAGAACTTGGCGGCTACACCTTC	CAIRDRVELGGYTF
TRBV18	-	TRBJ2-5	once	TGTGCCAGCTCGCCGAACAGGGAGGAGACCCAGTACTTC	CASSPNREETQYF